The sequence of this T cell receptor beta chain was determined in a study of blood T cell repertoires in COVID-19. Study details: The United States, Italy and Spain supplied acute and convalescent COVID-19 samples.

Among Cohort 3 donors, those recovered had two negative PCRs, clearance, or symptom resolution. Using immunoSEQ multiplex PCR, the repertoire was profiled, and TCRdb retains in-frame clones only, with some absent. The sample consists of 150,000 or so clones, approximately 83% of them appearing once. V shed 4 bases, J shed 5 bases, and the junction held 4 bases outside the gene matches. CDR1 is LGHDT and CDR2 is YNNKEL in the germline V gene (reference sequence). This CDR3 is 13 amino acids long. The TCR originated in a man aged 50 or older who had recovered from COVID-19. The sample was PBMCs or T cells enriched from blood (not recorded which). This sequence joins TRBV3-1 (or the pseudogene TRBV3-2) and TRBJ1-2; 7 bases match TRBD1. CDR3 bases: TGTGCCAGCAGCCGGGACAGAATGTATGGCTACACCTTC. Its protein is CASSRDRMYGYTF.